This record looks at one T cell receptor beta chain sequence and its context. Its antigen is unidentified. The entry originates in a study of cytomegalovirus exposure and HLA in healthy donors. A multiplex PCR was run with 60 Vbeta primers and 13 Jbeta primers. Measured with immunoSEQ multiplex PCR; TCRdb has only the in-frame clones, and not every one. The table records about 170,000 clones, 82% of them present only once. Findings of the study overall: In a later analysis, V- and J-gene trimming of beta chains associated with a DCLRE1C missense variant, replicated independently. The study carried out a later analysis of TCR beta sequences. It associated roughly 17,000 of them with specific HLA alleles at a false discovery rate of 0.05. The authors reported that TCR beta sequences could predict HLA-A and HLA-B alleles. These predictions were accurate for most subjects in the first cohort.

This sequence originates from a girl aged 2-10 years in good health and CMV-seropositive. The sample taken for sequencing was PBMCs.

For the CDR3, the DNA is TGTGCCAGCAGCAGGGGGCCGTATGGCTACACCTTC. As protein: CASSRGPYGYTF. This chain uses TRBV5-6 with TRBJ1-2, with 7 bases fitting TRBD1. CDR3 size: 12 residues. J was trimmed by 5 bases and V by 4 bases; bases with no gene match: 2. From germline, CDR1 is SGHDT and CDR2 YYEEEE.